The entry below describes one T cell receptor beta chain. The source of the sample is a study of OX40 agonist ivuxolimab in advanced cancers. This CDR3 is 13 amino acids long. V lost 10 bases to trimming and J lost 5 bases, with 17 bases between them. Germline assignment: CDR1 MNHEY and CDR2 SMNVEV (reference sequence). TCRdb keeps only in-frame clones here, not all; method: immunoSEQ multiplex PCR. The sample records roughly 20,000 clones, 75% to 85% being singletons. The sequence was collected from an adult with an advanced solid tumor such as melanoma, head and neck, liver or kidney cancer. The sequencing used CD4+ or CD8+ T cells sorted from blood, collected in a trial of the OX40 agonist ivuxolimab. The chain carries TRBV27 and TRBJ2-5, with TRBD2 as a possible D gene (6 bases). CDR3 DNA sequence: TGTGCCACCTCGGGAGTGGGGCGGGAGACCCAGTACTTC. Protein product: CATSGVGRETQYF.